The sample holds many counts of the clone carrying this T cell receptor (beta chain). Antigen specificity is unknown. This record belongs to a study of human T cells and chemical hapten exposure. Study information: Minor pooled library volume differences mainly drove per-sample TCR yield variation. Notes on the study in general: Sensitizing to DPC left TCRs with a frequency above 1 in 1000 unaltered.

The trim removed 1 base at V and 1 base at J, leaving 2 bases unmatched. This CDR3 contains 16 residues. The germline V gene has CDR1 SGHTA and CDR2 FQGNSA. As to time point: healthy volunteer bleed at 6 weeks. Unfractionated whole blood yielded the extracted total RNA. Individual cDNA molecules had unique molecular identifiers attached to them by the library. Source study methods: Samples had a median of around 88,000 TCRs, ranging 23,224 to 690,600. One entry per CDR3 protein, called by TCRdb with MiXCR from the RACE reads. The V and J calls follow TCRdb's processing rather than the paper's. Of tens of thousands of distinct CDR3 sequences in the sample, roughly 5% were seen once.

This receptor was identified in a human donor in good health. Some clones in this sample may be carry-over from other donors' samples. J is TRBJ2-2 and V is TRBV7-2, with 8 bases fitting TRBD2. Sequenced: whole blood. The chain's CDR3 is CASSLVAGWNTGELFF. CDR3 sequence (DNA): TGTGCCAGCAGCTTAGTAGCGGGGTGGAACACCGGGGAGCTGTTTTTT.